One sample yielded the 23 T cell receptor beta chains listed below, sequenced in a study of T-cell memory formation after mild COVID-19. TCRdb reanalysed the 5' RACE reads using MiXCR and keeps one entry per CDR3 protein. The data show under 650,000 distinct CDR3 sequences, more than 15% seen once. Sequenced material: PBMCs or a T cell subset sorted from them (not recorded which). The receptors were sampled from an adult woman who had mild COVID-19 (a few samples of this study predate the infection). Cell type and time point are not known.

The CDR3 DNA follows: TGTGCCAGCAGCCCTGAGGGACTCGCCTTGGCCAACGTCCTGACTTTC. Translated, it gives CASSPEGLALANVLTF. This chain connects TRBV28 to TRBJ2-6; maybe TRBD2 (6 bases). Germline lookup yields CDR1 MDHEN and CDR2 SYDVKM. Trimming took off 6 bases at V and 6 bases at J, with 18 bases between the two ends. This CDR3 comprises 16 residues.

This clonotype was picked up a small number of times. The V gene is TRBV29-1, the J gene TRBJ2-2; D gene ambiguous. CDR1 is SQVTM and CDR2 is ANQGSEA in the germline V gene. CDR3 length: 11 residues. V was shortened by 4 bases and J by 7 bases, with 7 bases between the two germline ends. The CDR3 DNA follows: TGCAGCGTTGGTTACCACGGGGAGCTGTTTTTT. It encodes CSVGYHGELFF.

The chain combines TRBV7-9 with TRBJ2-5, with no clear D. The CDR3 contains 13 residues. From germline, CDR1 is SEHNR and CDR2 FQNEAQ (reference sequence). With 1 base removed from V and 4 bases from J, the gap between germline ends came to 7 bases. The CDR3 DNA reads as TGTGCCAGCAGCTTAGTCGCAGTAGAGACCCAGTACTTC. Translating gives CASSLVAVETQYF.

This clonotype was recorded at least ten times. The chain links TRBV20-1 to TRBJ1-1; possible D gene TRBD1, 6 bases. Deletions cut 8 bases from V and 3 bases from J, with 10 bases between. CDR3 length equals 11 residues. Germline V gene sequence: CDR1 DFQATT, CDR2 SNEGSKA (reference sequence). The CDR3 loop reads CSTGWDTEAFF. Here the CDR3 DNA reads TGCAGTACAGGGTGGGACACTGAAGCTTTCTTT.

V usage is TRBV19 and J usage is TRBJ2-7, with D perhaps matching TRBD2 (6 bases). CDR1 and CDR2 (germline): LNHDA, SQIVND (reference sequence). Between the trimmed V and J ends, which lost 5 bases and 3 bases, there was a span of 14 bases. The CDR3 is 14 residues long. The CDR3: CASSSQGLNYEQYF. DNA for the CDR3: TGTGCCAGTAGTTCTCAGGGACTGAACTACGAGCAGTACTTC.

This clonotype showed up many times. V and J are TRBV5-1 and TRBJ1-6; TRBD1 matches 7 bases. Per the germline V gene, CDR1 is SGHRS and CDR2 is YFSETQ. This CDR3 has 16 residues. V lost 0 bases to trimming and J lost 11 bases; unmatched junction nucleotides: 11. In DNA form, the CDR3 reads TGCGCCAGCAGCTTGGATTATGGGACAGCACAAACACCCCTCCACTTT. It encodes CASSLDYGTAQTPLHF.

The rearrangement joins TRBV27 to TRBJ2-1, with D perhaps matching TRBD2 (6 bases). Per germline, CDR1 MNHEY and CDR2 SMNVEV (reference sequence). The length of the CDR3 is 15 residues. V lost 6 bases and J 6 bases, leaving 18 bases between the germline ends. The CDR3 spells CASRVTSLVGNEQFF. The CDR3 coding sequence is TGTGCCAGCAGAGTGACTAGTTTAGTGGGCAATGAGCAGTTCTTC.

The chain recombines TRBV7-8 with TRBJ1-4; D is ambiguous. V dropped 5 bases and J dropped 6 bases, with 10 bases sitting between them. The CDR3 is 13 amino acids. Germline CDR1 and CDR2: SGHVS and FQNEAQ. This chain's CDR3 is CASSALAYEKLFF. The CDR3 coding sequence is TGTGCCAGCAGCGCACTTGCGTATGAAAAACTGTTTTTT.

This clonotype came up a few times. CDR3 sequence reads: CASSPRRGGNTEAFF. The CDR3, as DNA: TGTGCCAGCAGCCCCCGCAGAGGTGGCAACACTGAAGCTTTCTTT. This chain connects TRBV7-9 to TRBJ1-1; D unresolved. V shed 5 bases and J shed 2 bases, with 15 bases lying between them. The V gene's germline CDR1 is SEHNR and CDR2 FQNEAQ (reference sequence). CDR3 length: 15 residues.

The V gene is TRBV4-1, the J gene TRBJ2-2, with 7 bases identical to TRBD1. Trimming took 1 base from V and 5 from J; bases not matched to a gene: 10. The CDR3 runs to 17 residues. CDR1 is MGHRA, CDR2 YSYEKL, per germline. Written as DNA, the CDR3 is TGCGCCAGCAGCCAAGGCTTAACAGGGGTGAAGACCGGGGAGCTGTTTTTT. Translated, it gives CASSQGLTGVKTGELFF.

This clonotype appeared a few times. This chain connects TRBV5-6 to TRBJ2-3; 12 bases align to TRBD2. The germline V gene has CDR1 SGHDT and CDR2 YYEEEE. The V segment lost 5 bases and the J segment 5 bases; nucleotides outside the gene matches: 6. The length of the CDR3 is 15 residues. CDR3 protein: CASSSTSGSIDTQYF. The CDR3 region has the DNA TGTGCCAGCAGTTCGACTAGCGGGAGTATAGATACGCAGTATTTT. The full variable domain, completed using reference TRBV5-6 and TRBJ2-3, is DAGVTQSPTHLIKTRGQQVTLRCSPKSGHDTVSWYQQALGQGPQFIFQYYEEEERQRGNFPDRFSGHQFPNYSSELNVNALLLGDSALYLCASSSTSGSIDTQYFGPGTRLTVL.

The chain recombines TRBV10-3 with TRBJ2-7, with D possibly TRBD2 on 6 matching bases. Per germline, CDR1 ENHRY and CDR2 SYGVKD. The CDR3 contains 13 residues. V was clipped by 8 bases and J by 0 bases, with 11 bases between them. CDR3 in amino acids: CAILRGNSYEQYF. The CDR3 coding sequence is TGTGCCATCCTGCGGGGTAACTCCTACGAGCAGTACTTC.

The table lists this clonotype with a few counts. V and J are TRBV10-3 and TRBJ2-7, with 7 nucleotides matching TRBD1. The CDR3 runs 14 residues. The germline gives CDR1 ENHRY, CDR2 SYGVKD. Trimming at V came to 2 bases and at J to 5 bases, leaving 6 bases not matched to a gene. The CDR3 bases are TGTGCCATCAGTGAGAGACAGGGTCTGAACGAGCAGTACTTC. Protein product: CAISERQGLNEQYF.

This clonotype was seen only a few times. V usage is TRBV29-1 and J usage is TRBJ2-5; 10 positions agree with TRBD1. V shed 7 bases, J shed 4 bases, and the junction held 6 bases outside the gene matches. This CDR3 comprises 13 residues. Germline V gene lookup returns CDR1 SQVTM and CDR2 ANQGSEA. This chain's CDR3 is CSADRGVGETQYF. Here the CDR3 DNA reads TGCAGCGCGGACAGGGGGGTTGGAGAGACCCAGTACTTC. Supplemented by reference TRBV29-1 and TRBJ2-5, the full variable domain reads SAVISQKPSRDICQRGTSLTIQCQVDSQVTMMFWYRQQPGQSLTLIATANQGSEATYESGFVIDKFPISRPNLTFSTLTVSNMSPEDSSIYLCSADRGVGETQYFGPGTRLLVL.

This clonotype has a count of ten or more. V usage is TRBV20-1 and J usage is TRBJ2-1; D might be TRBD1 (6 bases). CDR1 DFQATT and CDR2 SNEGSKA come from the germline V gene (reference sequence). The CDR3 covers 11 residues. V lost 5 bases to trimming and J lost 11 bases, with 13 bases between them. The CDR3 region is CSAVQGPQQFF. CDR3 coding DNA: TGCAGTGCTGTACAGGGTCCACAGCAGTTCTTC.

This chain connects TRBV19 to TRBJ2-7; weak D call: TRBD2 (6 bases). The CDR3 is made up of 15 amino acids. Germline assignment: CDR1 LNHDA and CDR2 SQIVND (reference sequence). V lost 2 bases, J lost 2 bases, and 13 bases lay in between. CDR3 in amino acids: CASSIRQGGPYEQYF. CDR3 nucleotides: TGTGCCAGTAGTATACGCCAGGGAGGCCCCTACGAGCAGTACTTC.

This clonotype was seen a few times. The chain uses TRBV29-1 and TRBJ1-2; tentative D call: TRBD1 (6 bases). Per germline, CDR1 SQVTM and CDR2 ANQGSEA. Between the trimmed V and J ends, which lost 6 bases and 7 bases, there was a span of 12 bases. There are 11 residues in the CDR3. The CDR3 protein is CSVDRGGGYTF. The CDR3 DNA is TGCAGCGTCGACAGAGGGGGTGGCTACACCTTC.

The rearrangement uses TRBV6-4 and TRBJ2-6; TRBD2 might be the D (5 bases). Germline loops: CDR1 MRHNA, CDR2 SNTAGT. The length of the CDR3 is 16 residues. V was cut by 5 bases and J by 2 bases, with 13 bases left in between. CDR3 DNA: TGTGCCAGCAGTCCAACTAGAGAGCCTGGGGCCAACGTCCTGACTTTC. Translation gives CASSPTREPGANVLTF.

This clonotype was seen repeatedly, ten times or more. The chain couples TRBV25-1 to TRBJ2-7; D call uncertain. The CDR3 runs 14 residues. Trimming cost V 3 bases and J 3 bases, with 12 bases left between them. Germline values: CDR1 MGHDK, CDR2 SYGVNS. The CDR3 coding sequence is TGTGCCAGCAGTGATGGGCAGATGGGCTACGAGCAGTACTTC. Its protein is CASSDGQMGYEQYF.

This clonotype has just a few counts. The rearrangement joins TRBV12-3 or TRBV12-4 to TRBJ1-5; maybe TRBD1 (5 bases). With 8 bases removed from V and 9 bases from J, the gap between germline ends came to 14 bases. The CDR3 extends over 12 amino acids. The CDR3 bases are TGTGCCAGCCAGGGTGGTCCGGGGCCCCAGCATTTT. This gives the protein CASQGGPGPQHF.

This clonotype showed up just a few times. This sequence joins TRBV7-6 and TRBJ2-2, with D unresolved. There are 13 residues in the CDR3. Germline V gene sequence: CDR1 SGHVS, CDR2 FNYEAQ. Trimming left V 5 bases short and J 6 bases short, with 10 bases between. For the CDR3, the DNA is TGTGCCAGCAGCATAGGCCCCTCCGGGGAGCTGTTTTTT. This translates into CASSIGPSGELFF. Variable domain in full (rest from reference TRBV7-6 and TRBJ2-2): GAGVSQSPRYKVTKRGQDVALRCDPISGHVSLYWYRQALGQGPEFLTYFNYEAQQDKSGLPNDRFSAERPEGSISTLTIQRTEQRDSAMYRCASSIGPSGELFFGEGSRLTVL.

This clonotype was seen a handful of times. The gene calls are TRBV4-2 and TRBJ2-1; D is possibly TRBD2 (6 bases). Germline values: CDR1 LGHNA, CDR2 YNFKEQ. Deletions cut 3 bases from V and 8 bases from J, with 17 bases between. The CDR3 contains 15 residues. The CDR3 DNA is TGTGCCAGCAGCCAGTTTACCGGGACTCCCCATGAGCAGTTCTTC. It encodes CASSQFTGTPHEQFF.

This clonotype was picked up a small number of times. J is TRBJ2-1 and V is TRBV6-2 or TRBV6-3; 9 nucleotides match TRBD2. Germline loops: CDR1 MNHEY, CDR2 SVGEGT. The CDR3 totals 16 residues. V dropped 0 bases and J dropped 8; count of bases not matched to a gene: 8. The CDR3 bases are TGTGCCAGCAGTTACTCGATTGGGACTAGCAACGATGAGCAGTTCTTC. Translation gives CASSYSIGTSNDEQFF.